Presented here are 28 T cell receptor beta chains from one specimen sequenced in a study of T cell responses to AZD1222 COVID-19 vaccine. Libraries were prepared by immunoSEQ multiplex PCR; TCRdb keeps only in-frame clonotypes and omits some of them. In the table there are roughly 100,000 clones, more than 75% of which are singletons. The sequencing here drew on peripheral blood, taken on day 0 of AZD1222 vaccination. Receptors were obtained from an adult in good health.

The rearrangement links TRBV11-3 to TRBJ2-1; D not certain. The CDR3 length is 12 residues. Germline loops: CDR1 SGHNT, CDR2 YENEEA. V was trimmed by 0 bases and J by 7 bases, leaving 4 bases between them. The CDR3 reads CASSLDGNEQFF. CDR3 nucleotides: TGTGCCAGCAGCTTAGATGGGAATGAGCAGTTCTTC. Full variable domain (outside the CDR3, taken from reference TRBV11-3 and TRBJ2-1): EAGVVQSPRYKIIEKKQPVAFWCNPISGHNTLYWYLQNLGQGPELLIRYENEEAVDDSQLPKDRFSAERLKGVDSTLKIQPAELGDSAVYLCASSLDGNEQFFGPGTRLTVL.

The CDR3 spells CASSDWDRSGPGGNTIYF. The CDR3 nucleotides are TGTGCCAGCAGTGATTGGGACAGGTCGGGGCCGGGCGGAAACACCATATATTTT. The rearrangement uses TRBV25-1 and TRBJ1-3; TRBD1 matches at 8 bases. The CDR3 sequence is 18 residues long. With 3 bases clipped from V and 4 bases from J, the junction kept 14 bases outside the gene matches. Germline values: CDR1 MGHDK, CDR2 SYGVNS. The variable domain in full, completed from reference TRBV25-1 and TRBJ1-3, reads EADIYQTPRYLVIGTGKKITLECSQTMGHDKMYWYQQDPGMELHLIHYSYGVNSTEKGDLSSESTVSRIRTEHFPLTLESARPSHTSQYLCASSDWDRSGPGGNTIYFGEGSWLTVV.

The V and J genes are TRBV5-1 and TRBJ1-1; TRBD1 matches at 7 bases. The trim removed 0 bases at V and 9 bases at J, leaving 8 bases unmatched. CDR1 and CDR2 (germline): SGHRS, YFSETQ. The CDR3 loop spans 14 amino acids. CDR3 protein: CASSLAGQTEQAFF. In nucleotides, the CDR3 is TGCGCCAGCAGCTTGGCGGGACAGACTGAACAAGCTTTCTTT.

The chain carries TRBV5-1 and TRBJ1-1, with D possibly TRBD1 on 6 matching bases. The CDR3 is 15 residues long. The V end was cut by 0 bases, the J end by 6 bases, with 15 bases between. Looked up from germline, CDR1 is SGHRS and CDR2 is YFSETQ. CDR3 DNA sequence: TGCGCCAGCAGCTTGGACCCACAGGGAGTCGCTGAAGCTTTCTTT. It encodes CASSLDPQGVAEAFF. Looking up the rest from reference TRBV5-1 and TRBJ1-1 gives the full variable domain: KAGVTQTPRYLIKTRGQQVTLSCSPISGHRSVSWYQQTPGQGLQFLFEYFSETQRNKGNFPGRFSGRQFSNSRSEMNVSTLELGDSALYLCASSLDPQGVAEAFFGQGTRLTVV.

V usage is TRBV4-1 and J usage is TRBJ2-5; perhaps TRBD2 as D (7 bases). The V and J ends lost 1 base and 5 bases respectively, with 20 bases between them. The CDR3 length is 17 residues. Germline V gene sequence: CDR1 MGHRA, CDR2 YSYEKL. The DNA for the CDR3 is TGCGCCAGCAGCCAAGGAAGGGGTCTGGGCGGGGGCGAGACCCAGTACTTC. Translation: CASSQGRGLGGGETQYF.

The genes are TRBV4-2 and TRBJ2-1, with TRBD2 matching 8 bases. CDR1 and CDR2 (germline): LGHNA, YNFKEQ. V lost 4 bases, J lost 1 base, and 0 bases stayed unmatched. The CDR3 contains 14 residues. CDR3: CASSRLASYNEQFF. The CDR3 DNA reads as TGTGCCAGCAGCCGACTAGCGTCCTACAATGAGCAGTTCTTC.

V and J are TRBV6-1 and TRBJ1-2; TRBD1 matches at 7 bases. This CDR3 has 14 amino acids. CDR1 and CDR2 from the germline V gene are MNHNS and SASEGT. Trimming cost V 1 base and J 6 bases; bases outside gene matches: 5. The CDR3 nucleotides are TGTGCCAGCAGTGAAGAAGGACAGGTCAATGGCTACACCTTC. This gives the protein CASSEEGQVNGYTF.

This clone has just one count. The chain has TRBV9 and TRBJ2-1; 10 bases are shared with TRBD2. The V gene end was trimmed by 1 base and the J gene end by 4 bases; junction bases not matched to a gene: 2. Germline V gene sequence: CDR1 SGDLS, CDR2 YYNGEE. This CDR3 is 15 amino acids long. Here the CDR3 reads CASSVKAGGYNEQFF. The CDR3, as DNA: TGTGCCAGCAGCGTAAAAGCGGGGGGGTACAATGAGCAGTTCTTC.

The gene calls are TRBV7-9 and TRBJ1-6, with D maybe TRBD1 (5 bases). V was trimmed by 1 base and J by 7 bases, leaving 11 bases between them. The CDR3 consists of 15 residues. The germline V gene has CDR1 SEHNR and CDR2 FQNEAQ (reference sequence). CDR3 bases: TGTGCCAGCAGCTTAGGGGGAGGGGAGAATTCACCCCTCCACTTT. Translation: CASSLGGGENSPLHF.

J is TRBJ1-2 and V is TRBV5-4; D gene unclear. Trimming took 0 bases from V and 0 from J, leaving 6 bases between them. CDR3 size: 14 residues. CDR1 is SGHNT and CDR2 is YYREEE in the germline V gene (reference sequence). The CDR3 loop is CASSLDLANYGYTF. As DNA, the CDR3 is TGTGCCAGCAGCTTGGACCTGGCTAACTATGGCTACACCTTC.

The chain recombines TRBV5-6 with TRBJ1-5; D not resolved. V lost 0 bases to trimming and J lost 5 bases, with 9 bases between them. Germline values: CDR1 SGHDT, CDR2 YYEEEE. CDR3 length: 14 amino acids. CDR3 amino acids: CASSLANRDQPQHF. The CDR3 DNA reads TGTGCCAGCAGCTTGGCCAACAGAGATCAGCCCCAGCATTTT.

The gene calls are TRBV7-2 and TRBJ1-6; 8 bases agree with TRBD1. CDR3 size: 15 residues. CDR1 and CDR2 from the germline V gene are SGHTA and FQGNSA. The V and J ends lost 1 base and 5 bases, in that order; junction bases with no gene match: 1. The CDR3: CASSLDRGNNSPLHF. The CDR3 DNA is TGTGCCAGCAGCTTAGACAGGGGGAATAATTCACCCCTCCACTTT.

This chain connects TRBV30 to TRBJ2-2; no definite D call. Germline V CDR1 and CDR2: GTSNPN, SVGIG (reference sequence). The CDR3 length is 16 residues. V was cut by 3 bases and J by 3 bases, with 17 bases left in between. The CDR3 DNA reads TGTGCCTGGAGCTTTTACTTGGGCTCTGACACCGGGGAGCTGTTTTTT. This sequence encodes CAWSFYLGSDTGELFF.

The chain links TRBV2 to TRBJ1-2; 7 bases agree with TRBD1. CDR1 SNHLY and CDR2 FYNNEI come from the germline V gene. Unmatched junction bases numbered 5, after V lost 0 bases and J lost 7 bases. The CDR3 is made up of 14 amino acids. The CDR3 reads CASSEAQGYRGYTF. For the CDR3, the DNA is TGTGCCAGCAGTGAAGCACAGGGGTATCGTGGCTACACCTTC.

The chain joins TRBV7-2 to TRBJ1-2, with unresolved D. Trimming shortened V by 4 bases and J by 5 bases, and 11 bases separated the two germline ends. This CDR3 contains 13 residues. Germline V lookup: CDR1 SGHTA, CDR2 FQGNSA. The CDR3, as DNA: TGTGCCAGCAGCTCCCCCCAAATTTATGGCTACACCTTC. Translation gives CASSSPQIYGYTF.

The gene calls are TRBV19 and TRBJ2-7; D could derive from TRBD1 or TRBD2 (6 bases each). Trimming pared 6 bases from V and 0 bases from J, leaving 18 bases between. CDR1 LNHDA and CDR2 SQIVND come from the germline V gene (reference sequence). The CDR3 contains 16 residues. CDR3 sequence reads: CASSQGGTFSSYEQYF. The CDR3 DNA follows: TGTGCCAGTAGCCAAGGGGGGACTTTCAGCTCCTACGAGCAGTACTTC.

This rearrangement joins TRBV29-1 to TRBJ2-7; TRBD2 matches at 13 bases. The trim removed 0 bases at V and 1 base at J, leaving 0 bases unmatched. Germline V gene sequence: CDR1 SQVTM, CDR2 ANQGSEA. The length of the CDR3 is 15 residues. CDR3 region: CSVEETSGGSYEQYF. CDR3 bases: TGCAGCGTTGAAGAGACTAGCGGGGGGTCCTACGAGCAGTACTTC.

This clone occurred a few times. J is TRBJ1-3 and V is TRBV7-6; D is undetermined. CDR1 and CDR2 (germline): SGHVS, FNYEAQ. The V and J ends lost 5 bases and 0 bases respectively, with 14 bases between them. The CDR3 sequence is 16 residues long. CDR3 nucleotide sequence: TGTGCCAGCAGCGCAAAAGGGCAGGACTCTGGAAACACCATATATTTT. Translated, it gives CASSAKGQDSGNTIYF.

This rearrangement joins TRBV19 to TRBJ1-5; 9 bases match TRBD1. This CDR3 has 15 amino acids. Germline values: CDR1 LNHDA, CDR2 SQIVND (reference sequence). The ends lost 3 bases at V and 6 bases at J; junction bases unmatched: 6. The DNA for the CDR3 is TGTGCCAGTAGTATTAGCGGACAGGGGATTCAGCCCCAGCATTTT. It encodes CASSISGQGIQPQHF.

This chain uses TRBV10-3 with TRBJ1-2; tentative D call: TRBD1 (5 bases). CDR1 is ENHRY, CDR2 SYGVKD, per germline. Trimming took off 11 bases at V and 4 bases at J, with 11 bases between the two ends. This CDR3 contains 11 residues. The CDR3 nucleotides read TGTGCCGTGGGGCCGGGCTATGGCTACACCTTC. Translated, it gives CAVGPGYGYTF.

This clone has only one observation. The rearrangement uses TRBV6-6 and TRBJ1-2, with 9 bases lining up with TRBD1. The CDR3 has 15 residues. V was pared by 2 bases and J by 2 bases, with 3 bases of the junction left unmatched. Looked up from germline, CDR1 is MNHNY and CDR2 is SVGAGI (reference sequence). The DNA for the CDR3 is TGTGCCAGCAGTTACCCGACAGGGGGGAACTATGGCTACACCTTC. Its translation is CASSYPTGGNYGYTF.

The chain couples TRBV7-3 to TRBJ1-4; D unclear. The ends were cut back, 5 bases at V and 0 bases at J, with 4 bases in the middle. From germline, CDR1 is SGHTA and CDR2 FQGTGA. The CDR3 is 13 residues long. The CDR3 reads CASSATTNEKLFF. In nucleotides, the CDR3 is TGTGCCAGCAGCGCTACAACTAATGAAAAACTGTTTTTT.

The rearrangement links TRBV2 to TRBJ1-1; D remains unclear. Per the germline V gene, CDR1 is SNHLY and CDR2 is FYNNEI. There are 16 residues in the CDR3. The V gene lost 5 bases and the J gene lost 1 base, with 17 bases spanning the gap. The CDR3 loop is CASSPGPLRRNTEAFF. CDR3 in DNA: TGTGCCAGCAGTCCCGGGCCGCTAAGGAGGAACACTGAAGCTTTCTTT.

The gene calls are TRBV5-1 and TRBJ2-2; the D gene is possibly TRBD2 (6 bases). This CDR3 comprises 15 residues. V lost 0 bases and J 4 bases, leaving 10 bases between the germline ends. Germline lookup yields CDR1 SGHRS and CDR2 YFSETQ. CDR3 loop: CASSLAGGVTGELFF. The CDR3 DNA follows: TGCGCCAGCAGCTTGGCAGGAGGGGTCACCGGGGAGCTGTTTTTT.

In this sample, this clone turned up once. CDR3 bases: TGTGCCATCAGTGATCAGGAGGGCTATGGCTACACCTTC. Protein product: CAISDQEGYGYTF. This sequence joins TRBV10-3 and TRBJ1-2; the D is unclear. Germline CDR1 reads ENHRY; CDR2 reads SYGVKD. Trimming took 3 bases from V and 4 from J, leaving 9 bases between them. This CDR3 has 13 residues.

The chain combines TRBV7-9 with TRBJ1-5; D gene unclear. Trimming removed 5 bases at V and 0 bases at J, with 2 bases between. Looked up from germline, CDR1 is SEHNR and CDR2 is FQNEAQ (reference sequence). The CDR3 is made up of 12 amino acids. The CDR3 protein is CASSGSNQPQHF. CDR3 nucleotide sequence: TGTGCCAGCAGCGGTAGCAATCAGCCCCAGCATTTT.

With respect to this clone: The junction shows a germline mismatch at one end, possibly a read error. J is TRBJ2-6 and V is TRBV2; D is ambiguous. Germline CDR1 and CDR2: SNHLY and FYNNEI. The CDR3 consists of 12 residues. CDR3 in DNA: TGTGCCAGTAGTGCGGGGGCCAACGTCCTGACTTTC. Amino acid sequence: CASSAGANVLTF.

The gene calls are TRBV30 and TRBJ2-5, with a tentative D call TRBD1 (6 bases). V lost 2 bases, J lost 2 bases, and 12 bases lay in between. This CDR3 contains 14 residues. Germline CDR1 is GTSNPN and CDR2 is SVGIG (reference sequence). CDR3 bases: TGTGCCTGGAGTAGGGGGACCGGGCAAGAGACCCAGTACTTC. It yields the protein CAWSRGTGQETQYF.